Listed below are T cell receptor beta chains from one sample, sequenced in a study of blood T cell repertoires in COVID-19. Method: immunoSEQ multiplex PCR; TCRdb's copy keeps in-frame clones and lacks some. The table shows fewer than 90,000 clones, with over 90% occurring only once. The sample was peripheral blood. All receptors come from a human donor with active COVID-19. The donor label of this sample is uncertain. CDR3s include the opening cysteine and the closing phenylalanine or tryptophan. D genes are given only for firm matches. The size of a clone is reported for some rows only, either as once, few or many, or as a class for expanded clones.

NA NA TRBJ2-1 TRBV15 TGTGCCACCGGTTTCAAGCGGCACAATGAGCAGTTCTTC CATGFKRHNEQFF
TRBD2 NA TRBJ2-1 TRBV7-6 TGTGCCAGCAGCTTAGGGACTAGCGGAGACAATGAGCAGTTCTTC CASSLGTSGDNEQFF
NA NA TRBJ2-5 TRBV12-5 TGTGCTAGTGGTTTGCTGACACAAGAGACCCAGTACTTC CASGLLTQETQYF
NA NA TRBJ2-5 TRBV11-2 TGTGCCAGCAGCTTAGGTCAGGTGGGCACTAGTCCTGAGACCCAGTACTTC CASSLGQVGTSPETQYF
NA NA TRBJ2-7 TRBV29-1 TGCAGCGTAAGACACGAAGGCTCCTACGAGCAGTACTTC CSVRHEGSYEQYF
TRBD1 NA TRBJ2-1 TRBV7-2 TGTGCCAGCAGCTCTGACAGGGGGATCTACAATGAGCAGTTCTTC CASSSDRGIYNEQFF
TRBD2 NA TRBJ2-3 TRBV14 TGTGCCAGCAGCCAAGTAGGACCGGGACTAGCGGCAGATACGCAGTATTTT CASSQVGPGLAADTQYF
NA NA TRBJ2-1 TRBV3-1/TRBV3-2 TGTGCCAGCAGCCAAGTCAGCAATGAGCAGTTCTTC CASSQVSNEQFF
TRBD1 NA TRBJ2-7 TRBV18 TGTGCCAGCTCACCCAGGACAGGGGGTTCCTACGAGCAGTACTTC CASSPRTGGSYEQYF
TRBD2 NA TRBJ2-5 TRBV7-9 TGTGCCAGCAGCTTAGATGGGGGGGTATATCTCGAGACCCAGTACTTC CASSLDGGVYLETQYF
TRBD1 NA TRBJ1-4 TRBV11-2 TGTGCCAGCAGCCGCGACAGGGGGCAAGAAAAACTGTTTTTT CASSRDRGQEKLFF
TRBD2 once TRBJ2-1 TRBV2 TGTGCCAGCATACTAGCGCCGTACAATGAGCAGTTCTTC CASILAPYNEQFF
TRBD2 NA TRBJ2-7 TRBV29-1 TGCAGCGTTGACTCTAGCGGGACCTACGAGCAGTACTTC CSVDSSGTYEQYF
TRBD1 NA TRBJ1-1 TRBV7-2 TGTGCCAGCAGCTACGTAGAGACAGGGATAGGGACTGAAGCTTTCTTT CASSYVETGIGTEAFF
NA once TRBJ2-1 TRBV27 TGTGCCAGCAGTTACAGGGGGGGGTCCTACAATGAGCAGTTCTTC CASSYRGGSYNEQFF
TRBD1 NA TRBJ1-3 TRBV4-1 TGCGCCAGCAGCACCCAAACAGGGGCCGGAAACACCATATATTTT CASSTQTGAGNTIYF
NA NA TRBJ2-1 TRBV6-1 TGTGCCAGCAGTGAAGCGGTTCAGGCAGGCGATGAGCAGTTCTTC CASSEAVQAGDEQFF